This record looks at one TCR beta chain sequence and its context. Its antigen is unidentified. There are 13 residues in the CDR3. The germline gives CDR1 SQVTM, CDR2 ANQGSEA. Germline trimming cut 7 bases from V and 1 base from J; bases unmatched to any gene: 6. Sequenced by immunoSEQ multiplex PCR; TCRdb stores in-frame clones only, minus some. The sample includes about 320,000 clones, 85% of them seen just once. Treatment: 19 received Ad26.COV2.S at low or high dose, single or two shots; 5 received placebo; per-sample allocation not given. Sample collection was performed on day 63 after the first vaccine or placebo injection. This person who donated was an adult of 18-55 years in Boston. The data derive from a study of Ad26.COV2.S vaccination and SARS-CoV-2 variants. Findings and caveats of the study: Spike-specific TCR breadth in vaccine recipients exceeded that seen in placebo recipients. Measures of TCR breadth and depth may have fallen short of total T cell responses.

This receptor was identified in a person between 18 and 65 years old who received the Ad26.COV2.S COVID-19 vaccine or a placebo. The chain recombines TRBV29-1 with TRBJ1-1; 7 bases align to TRBD1. The material was peripheral blood, obtained in a trial of Ad26.COV2.S vaccine versus placebo. CDR3 in amino acids: CSGTGTANTEAFF. The CDR3 region has the DNA TGCAGCGGAACCGGGACAGCGAACACTGAAGCTTTCTTT.